This T cell receptor (beta chain) is drawn from a study of blood T cell repertoires in COVID-19. As for the study in general: Samples taken during acute and convalescent COVID-19 were collected in the United States, Italy and Spain. T cells, B-cell-depleted T cells, or PBMCs provided the cDNA or gDNA that served as material.

CDR1 and CDR2 from the germline V gene are MNHEY and SVGAGI. V was trimmed by 2 bases and J by 0 bases, leaving 13 bases between them. The length of the CDR3 is 16 residues. Source study methods: Quantification of nucleated cells was approximated via reference gene primer amplification. Sequenced by immunoSEQ multiplex PCR; TCRdb stores in-frame clones only, minus some. Clonal size and the V and J genes are those of that table, whereas D and trimming came from the DNA. The profile covers some 150,000 clones, with around 83% appearing a single time and roughly 7.2% taken by the ten largest. The clonotype comes from a woman in her forties or fifties in a cohort sampled during active or convalescent COVID-19. Input material: peripheral blood. The rearrangement links TRBV6-5 to TRBJ1-1; D gene uncertain. CDR3 protein: CASSYAGLIMNTEAFF. DNA of the CDR3: TGTGCCAGCAGTTACGCGGGCCTTATCATGAACACTGAAGCTTTCTTT.